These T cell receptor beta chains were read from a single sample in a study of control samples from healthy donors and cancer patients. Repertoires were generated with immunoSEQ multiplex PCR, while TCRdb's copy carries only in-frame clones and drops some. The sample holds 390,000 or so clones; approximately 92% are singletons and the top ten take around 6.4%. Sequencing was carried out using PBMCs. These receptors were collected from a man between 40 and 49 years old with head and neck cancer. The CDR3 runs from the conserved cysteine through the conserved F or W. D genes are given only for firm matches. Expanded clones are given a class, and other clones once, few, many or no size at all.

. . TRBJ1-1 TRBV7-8 TGTGCCAGCAGCTTAATTCGGGTCCGGGGCACTGAAGCTTTCTTT CASSLIRVRGTEAFF
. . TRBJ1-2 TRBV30 TGTGCCTGGAGTGTACCCGGACTCAAGATCATTCGGTATGGCTACACCTTC CAWSVPGLKIIRYGYTF
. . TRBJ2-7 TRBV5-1 TGCGCCAGCAGCTTGGACACGGGGCTGAGCTACGAGCAGTACTTC CASSLDTGLSYEQYF
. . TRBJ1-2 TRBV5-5 TGTGCCAGCAGCTTGGATTGGCAGGGCTATGGCTACACCTTC CASSLDWQGYGYTF
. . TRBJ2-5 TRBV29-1 TGCAGCGTTGTTTACAGGTGGATGGCAGAGACCCAGTACTTC CSVVYRWMAETQYF
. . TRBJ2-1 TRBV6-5 TGTGCCAGCAGTTCCACGATAGCTAATGAGCAGTTCTTC CASSSTIANEQFF
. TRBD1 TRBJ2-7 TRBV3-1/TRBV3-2 TGTGCCAGCAGCCGCCGACAGGGGATCGAGCAGTACTTC CASSRRQGIEQYF
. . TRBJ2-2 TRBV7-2 TGTGCCACGAGCACCGGGGAGCTGTTTTTT CATSTGELFF
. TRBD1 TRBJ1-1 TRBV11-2 TGTGCCAGCAGTCCGGGACAGGGAGCGAACACTGAAGCTTTCTTT CASSPGQGANTEAFF
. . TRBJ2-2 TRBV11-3 TGTGCCAGCAGCGAGGCCTACACCGGGGAGCTGTTTTTT CASSEAYTGELFF
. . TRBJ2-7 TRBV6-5 TGTGCCAGCAGCCTGATCAGTGGTGCCTCCTACGAGCAGTACTTC CASSLISGASYEQYF
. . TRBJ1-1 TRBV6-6 TGTGCCAGCAGTTACGAGCGGGTCGACGCGTCCACTGAAGCTTTCTTT CASSYERVDASTEAFF
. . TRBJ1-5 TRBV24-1 TGTGCCACCAGTACCCCGACGGAGGGCAATCAGCCCCAGCATTTT CATSTPTEGNQPQHF
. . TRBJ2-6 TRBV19 TGTGCCAGTAAGGCGTCTGGGGCCAACGTCCTGACTTTC CASKASGANVLTF
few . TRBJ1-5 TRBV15 TGTGCCACCAGCAGAGACACGGATTTTCAGCCCCAGCATTTT CATSRDTDFQPQHF
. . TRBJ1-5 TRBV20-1 TGCAGTGCTAGTCGGTACTCAGGGGTCAGTCAGCCCCAGCATTTT CSASRYSGVSQPQHF
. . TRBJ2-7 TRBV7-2 TGTGCCAGCAGCCCACCCGGACCCTACGAGCAGTACTTC CASSPPGPYEQYF
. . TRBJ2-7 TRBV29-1 TGCAGCGTTGACTTCTCTGAATCCGAGCAGTACTTC CSVDFSESEQYF
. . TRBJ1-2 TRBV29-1 TGCAGCGTTGAAGGGGTGGGGCAGGGAGCTAACTATGGCTACACCTTC CSVEGVGQGANYGYTF
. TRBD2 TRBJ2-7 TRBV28 TGTGCCAGCAGTTCCCGCCCGTTGGGGAGGGCCGAGGAGTACTTC CASSSRPLGRAEEYF